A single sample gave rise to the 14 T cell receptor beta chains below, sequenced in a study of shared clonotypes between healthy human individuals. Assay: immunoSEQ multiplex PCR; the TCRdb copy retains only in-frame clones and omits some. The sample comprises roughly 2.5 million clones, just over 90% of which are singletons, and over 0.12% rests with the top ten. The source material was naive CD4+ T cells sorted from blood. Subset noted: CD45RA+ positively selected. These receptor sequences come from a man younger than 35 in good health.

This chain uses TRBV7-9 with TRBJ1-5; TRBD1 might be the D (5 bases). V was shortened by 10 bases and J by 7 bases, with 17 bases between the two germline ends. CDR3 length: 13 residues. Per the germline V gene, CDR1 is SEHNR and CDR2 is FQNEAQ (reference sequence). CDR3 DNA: TGTGCCACCAACATCGGGGGAGGGCAGCCCCAGCATTTT. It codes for CATNIGGGQPQHF. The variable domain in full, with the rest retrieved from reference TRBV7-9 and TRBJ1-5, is DTGVSQNPRHKITKRGQNVTFRCDPISEHNRLYWYRQTLGQGPEFLTYFQNEAQLEKSRLLSDRFSAERPKGSFSTLEIQRTEQGDSAMYLCATNIGGGQPQHFGDGTRLSIL.

CDR3 nucleotide sequence: TGTGCCAGACCCCATAAACCGAGACAGGGAGGCGAAAAACTGTTTTTT. It encodes CARPHKPRQGGEKLFF. The V and J genes are TRBV5-3 and TRBJ1-4; 7 bases align to TRBD1. TRBV5-3 is treated as an ORF (open reading frame) with a function not yet certain. The V gene end was trimmed by 7 bases and the J gene end by 8 bases; junction bases not matched to a gene: 17. This CDR3 is 16 amino acids long.

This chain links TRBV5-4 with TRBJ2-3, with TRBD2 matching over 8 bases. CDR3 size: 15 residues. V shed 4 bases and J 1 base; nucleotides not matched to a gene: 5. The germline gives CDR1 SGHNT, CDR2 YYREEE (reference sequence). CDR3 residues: CASSAGGSGTDTQYF. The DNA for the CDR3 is TGTGCCAGCAGCGCGGGGGGCAGCGGCACAGATACGCAGTATTTT.

The CDR3 region has the DNA TGTGCCAGCAGCTTCACCCTTGACAGCTCCTACAATGAGCAGTTCTTC. Its protein product is CASSFTLDSSYNEQFF. The rearrangement joins TRBV11-2 to TRBJ2-1; TRBD1 is a possible D gene (5 bases). This CDR3 comprises 16 residues. V was pared by 3 bases and J by 0 bases, with 12 bases between. Germline V gives CDR1 SGHAT, CDR2 FQNNGV.

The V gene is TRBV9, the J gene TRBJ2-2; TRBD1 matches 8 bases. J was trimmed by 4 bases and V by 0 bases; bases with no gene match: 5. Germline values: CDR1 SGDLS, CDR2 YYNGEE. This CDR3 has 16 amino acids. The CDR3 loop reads CASSVEGQAITGELFF. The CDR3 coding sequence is TGTGCCAGCAGCGTAGAGGGACAGGCCATCACCGGGGAGCTGTTTTTT. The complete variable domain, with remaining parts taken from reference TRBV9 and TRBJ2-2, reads DSGVTQTPKHLITATGQRVTLRCSPRSGDLSVYWYQQSLDQGLQFLIQYYNGEERAKGNILERFSAQQFPDLHSELNLSSLELGDSALYFCASSVEGQAITGELFFGEGSRLTVL.

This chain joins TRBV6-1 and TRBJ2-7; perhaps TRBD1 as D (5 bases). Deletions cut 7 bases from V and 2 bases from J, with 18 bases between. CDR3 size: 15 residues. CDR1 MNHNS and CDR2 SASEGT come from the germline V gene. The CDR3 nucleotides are TGTGCCAGCACCACCAACAGGCTACAGACCTACGAGCAGTACTTC. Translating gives CASTTNRLQTYEQYF.

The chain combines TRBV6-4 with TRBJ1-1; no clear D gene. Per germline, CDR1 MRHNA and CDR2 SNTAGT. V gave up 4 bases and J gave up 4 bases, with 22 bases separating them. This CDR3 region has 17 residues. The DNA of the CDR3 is TGTGCCAGCAGTGGCGAGGGTCGGAGTGCGTTGAGCACTGAAGCTTTCTTT. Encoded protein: CASSGEGRSALSTEAFF.

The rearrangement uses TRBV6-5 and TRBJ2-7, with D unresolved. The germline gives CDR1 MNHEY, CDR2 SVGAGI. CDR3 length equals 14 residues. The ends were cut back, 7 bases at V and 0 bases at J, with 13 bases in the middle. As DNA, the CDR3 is TGTGCCAGCACCAGGTCCTACAGCTCCTACGAGCAGTACTTC. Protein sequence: CASTRSYSSYEQYF.

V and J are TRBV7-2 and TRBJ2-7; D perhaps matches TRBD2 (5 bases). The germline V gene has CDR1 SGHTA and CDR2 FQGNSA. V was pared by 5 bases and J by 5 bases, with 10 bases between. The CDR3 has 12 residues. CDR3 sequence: CASSQVTNEQYF. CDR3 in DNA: TGTGCCAGCAGCCAGGTGACTAACGAGCAGTACTTC. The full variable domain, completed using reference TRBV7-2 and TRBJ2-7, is GAGVSQSPSNKVTEKGKDVELRCDPISGHTALYWYRQSLGQGLEFLIYFQGNSAPDKSGLPSDRFSAERTGGSVSTLTIQRTQQEDSAVYLCASSQVTNEQYFGPGTRLTVT.

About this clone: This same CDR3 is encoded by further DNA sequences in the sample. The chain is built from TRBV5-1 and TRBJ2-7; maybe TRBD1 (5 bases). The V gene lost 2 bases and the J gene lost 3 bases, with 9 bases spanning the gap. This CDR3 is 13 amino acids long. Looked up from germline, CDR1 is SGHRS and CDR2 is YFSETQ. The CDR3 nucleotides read TGCGCCAGCAGCTTAGACAGATACTACGAGCAGTACTTC. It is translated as CASSLDRYYEQYF.

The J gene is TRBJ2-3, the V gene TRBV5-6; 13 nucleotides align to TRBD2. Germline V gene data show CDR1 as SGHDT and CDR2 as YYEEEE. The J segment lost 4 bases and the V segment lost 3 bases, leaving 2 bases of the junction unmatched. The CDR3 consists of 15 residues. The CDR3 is CASSYGTSGADTQYF. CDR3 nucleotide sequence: TGTGCCAGCAGCTACGGGACTAGCGGGGCAGATACGCAGTATTTT.

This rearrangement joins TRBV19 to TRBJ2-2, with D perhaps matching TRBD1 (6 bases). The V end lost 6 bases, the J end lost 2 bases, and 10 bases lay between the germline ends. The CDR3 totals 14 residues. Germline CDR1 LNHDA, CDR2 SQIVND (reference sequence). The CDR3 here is CASRKQGNTGELFF. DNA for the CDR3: TGTGCCAGTAGGAAACAGGGAAACACCGGGGAGCTGTTTTTT.

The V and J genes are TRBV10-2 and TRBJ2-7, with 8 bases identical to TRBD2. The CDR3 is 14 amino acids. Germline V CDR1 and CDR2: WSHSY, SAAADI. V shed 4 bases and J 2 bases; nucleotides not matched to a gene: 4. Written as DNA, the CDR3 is TGCGCCAGCAGTGCCGGGAGGGCCCCCTACGAGCAGTACTTC. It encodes CASSAGRAPYEQYF.

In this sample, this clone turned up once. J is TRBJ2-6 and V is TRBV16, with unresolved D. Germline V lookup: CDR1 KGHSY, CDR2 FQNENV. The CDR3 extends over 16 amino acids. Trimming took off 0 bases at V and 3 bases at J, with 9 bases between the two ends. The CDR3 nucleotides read TGTGCCAGCAGCCAATCTCTACTCGTTGGGGCCAACGTCCTGACTTTC. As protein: CASSQSLLVGANVLTF.